This T cell receptor beta chain was profiled in a study of OX40 agonist ivuxolimab in advanced cancers. Assay: immunoSEQ multiplex PCR; the TCRdb copy retains only in-frame clones and omits some. The sample contains tens of thousands of clones, roughly 90% of which appear only once. Germline CDR1 SQVTM, CDR2 ANQGSEA. Unmatched junction bases numbered 2, after V lost 1 base and J lost 7 bases. This CDR3 has 12 amino acids. The sequenced sample was CD4+ or CD8+ T cells sorted from blood, obtained in a trial of the OX40 agonist ivuxolimab. The sequence was collected from an adult with an advanced solid tumor such as melanoma, head and neck, liver or kidney cancer. The chain has TRBV29-1 and TRBJ2-3; 7 nucleotides align to TRBD1. This CDR3 is CSVEGQGYTQYF. The CDR3 DNA reads as TGCAGCGTTGAAGGACAGGGATATACGCAGTATTTT.